A single sample is the source of the 11 T cell receptor beta chains below, sequenced in a study of T cell responses to AZD1222 COVID-19 vaccine. TCRdb keeps only in-frame clones here, not all; method: immunoSEQ multiplex PCR. The table lists 110,000 to 150,000 clones, more than 85% of them singletons. Sequencing used peripheral blood, obtained on day 0 of AZD1222 vaccination. These receptors were obtained from an adult in good health.

This chain links TRBV4-2 with TRBJ1-5, with no clear D. V dropped 0 bases and J dropped 4 bases, with 16 bases sitting between them. There are 17 residues in the CDR3. Germline-derived CDR1 and CDR2 are LGHNA and YNFKEQ. This CDR3 reads CASSQDMAAGRNQPQHF. CDR3 bases: TGTGCCAGCAGCCAAGATATGGCAGCGGGGAGAAATCAGCCCCAGCATTTT.

The chain joins TRBV18 to TRBJ1-1; perhaps TRBD1 as D (5 bases). Looked up from germline, CDR1 is KGHSH and CDR2 is LQKENI. V lost 4 bases, J lost 5 bases, and 17 bases lay in between. The CDR3 length is 15 residues. CDR3 protein: CASSLEVTGVTEAFF. The CDR3 nucleotides are TGTGCCAGCTCACTAGAGGTAACAGGCGTGACTGAAGCTTTCTTT.

The rearrangement links TRBV12-3 or TRBV12-4 to TRBJ1-2; the D is unclear. The CDR3 extends over 10 amino acids. Trimming removed 2 bases from V and 7 bases from J, with 2 bases in between. The CDR3 DNA reads as TGTGCCAGCAGTTTAACTGGCTACACCTTC. It encodes CASSLTGYTF.

The chain is built from TRBV9 and TRBJ1-1; 7 bases line up with TRBD1. Germline CDR1 is SGDLS and CDR2 is YYNGEE. V lost 2 bases and J lost 5; bases outside the gene matches: 6. This CDR3 comprises 14 residues. The CDR3 region is CASSVRQGGTEAFF. In nucleotides, the CDR3 is TGTGCCAGCAGCGTCCGGCAGGGGGGTACTGAAGCTTTCTTT.

This clone came up once. J is TRBJ2-5 and V is TRBV29-1; 11 positions agree with TRBD1. The CDR3 consists of 15 residues. Losses at the gene ends were 7 bases for V and 1 base for J; bases not matched to a gene: 8. CDR1 is SQVTM and CDR2 is ANQGSEA in the germline V gene. CDR3 sequence reads: CSASLGQGVQETQYF. CDR3 in DNA: TGCAGCGCTAGTCTGGGACAGGGGGTCCAAGAGACCCAGTACTTC.

The chain couples TRBV7-9 to TRBJ2-1, with 7 bases identical to TRBD2. The V segment lost 6 bases and the J segment 0 bases; nucleotides outside the gene matches: 5. This CDR3 has 15 amino acids. CDR1 is SEHNR, CDR2 FQNEAQ, per germline (reference sequence). The CDR3 nucleotides read TGTGCCAGCAGTAGTGGGGGGGTCTCCTACAATGAGCAGTTCTTC. Translating it yields CASSSGGVSYNEQFF.

The V and J genes are TRBV30 and TRBJ1-3; the D is unclear. CDR3 length: 15 amino acids. Germline V gene sequence: CDR1 GTSNPN, CDR2 SVGIG (reference sequence). Trimming took off 0 bases at V and 0 bases at J, with 9 bases between the two ends. The chain's CDR3 is CAWSVSLPSGNTIYF. CDR3 nucleotide sequence: TGTGCCTGGAGTGTATCACTACCCTCTGGAAACACCATATATTTT.

The rearrangement links TRBV24-1 to TRBJ2-1; TRBD1 matches 12 bases. Germline trimming cut 8 bases from V and 8 bases from J; bases unmatched to any gene: 9. CDR1 KGHDR and CDR2 SFDVKD come from the germline V gene. This CDR3 has 15 amino acids. The CDR3 bases are TGTGCCACCAAAACGGGACAGGGGGCTTTTGATGAGCAGTTCTTC. Its translation: CATKTGQGAFDEQFF.

The chain couples TRBV29-1 to TRBJ1-4; TRBD1 matches at 9 bases. CDR1 SQVTM and CDR2 ANQGSEA come from the germline V gene. The V and J ends lost 6 bases and 8 bases, in that order; junction bases with no gene match: 16. CDR3 length equals 16 residues. The CDR3 loop is CSVPGQGSPFGEKLFF. CDR3 DNA: TGCAGCGTGCCGGGACAGGGAAGCCCGTTCGGGGAAAAACTGTTTTTT.

V and J are TRBV6-6 and TRBJ1-5; the match to TRBD1 covers 12 bases. The V gene's germline CDR1 is MNHNY and CDR2 SVGAGI (reference sequence). Trimming removed 6 bases from V and 6 bases from J; junction bases left unmatched: 9. The CDR3 runs 16 residues. The CDR3 DNA is TGTGCCAGCAGACCCACCGGGACAGGGGGCGTTCAGCCCCAGCATTTT. Translating it yields CASRPTGTGGVQPQHF.

This rearrangement joins TRBV2 to TRBJ2-7, with a weak D call TRBD2 (5 bases). The V gene's germline CDR1 is SNHLY and CDR2 FYNNEI. The CDR3 sequence is 18 residues long. V dropped 7 bases and J dropped 0 bases, with 25 bases sitting between them. The CDR3 region is CASTGASSLREDSYEQYF. The CDR3, as DNA: TGTGCCAGCACGGGTGCTAGCTCCCTAAGAGAAGACTCCTACGAGCAGTACTTC.